This T cell receptor (beta chain) was obtained from a study of beta chain features in type 1 diabetes (dated by TCRdb to the late 2010s). Study-level background: Mean age, gender distribution, total cell number and subset yield were not different between patients and healthy donors. In the study, recently diagnosed type 1 diabetes patients and matched healthy donors were compared on the TCRB repertoires of their sorted circulating CD4+ T cell subsets. A total of just under 110,000,000 sorted cells were examined across all samples, and RNA yield correlated strongly with the number of cells per subset. Regulatory and stem cell-like memory subsets were obtained from only 8 patients and about 8 healthy donors, while naive and central memory subsets were obtained from all 30 or so donors. On the study overall, not on this receptor specifically: In all four CD4+ subsets, TCRB CDR3 length was moderately but significantly shorter in type 1 diabetes patients. Because cDNA rather than genomic DNA was sequenced, highly expressing activated cells could have been over-represented, although no difference in activation and CD3 levels was found between groups. The naive, central memory and regulatory TCRB repertoires appeared to resemble one another more closely among patients than among healthy donors. Shorter templates might be favored by PCR, yet because patient and control samples were amplified and corrected together, any such skew would affect both groups equally. Patients with type 1 diabetes made fewer insertions and deleted more nucleotides at VDJ recombination sites, implying thymic rearrangement abnormalities. Only small numbers of individuals were included in the HLA sub-analyses, which left unresolved whether HLA type had any influence on TCRB rearrangement.

A single peripheral blood draw of around 120 mL on average was collected from each donor into heparinised tubes. Naive, central memory, regulatory and stem cell-like memory CD4+ T cells were sorted on a BD FACSAria II using a panel including CD45RO, CCR7, CD25, CD127, CD95 and CD27. A purity above 98% was achieved for all sorted populations. PBMCs were isolated right away by Lymphoprep density gradient centrifugation and were stained directly, without culture. So that batch effects would be minimized, each experiment stained and sorted samples in pairs, pairing one healthy donor with one patient. CDR1 MNHNS and CDR2 SASEGT were looked up in the germline V gene. The V end loses 6 bases and the J end loses 10 bases, and a stretch of 9 bases separates them. Inclusive of the bounding cysteine and phenylalanine, the CDR3 is 10 residues long. Here the CDR3 DNA is all that survives: 30 bases in frame from base 1.

There are a few counts of this clone. Its antigen is not yet known. No base quality values were provided; no much bigger clone lies one nucleotide off. All of the isolated RNA was reverse transcribed with the High Capacity cDNA Reverse Transcription Kit, so expressed TCRB transcripts were sequenced. Deep immunoSEQ sequencing was performed on naive, central memory and regulatory T cell samples, with an average of about 4 million total reads per sample. After sorted cells were lysed in RLT buffer, RNA was extracted with DNase-treated RNeasy Micro or Mini kits, with the choice depending on cell number. Each cell subset was processed on its own to prevent cross-contamination, while patient and healthy donor samples were processed together. TCRB sequences were amplified from cDNA with the immunoSEQ multiplex PCR, producing 87-bp fragments spanning the CDR3 region. Sequencing of the amplicons was performed on the Illumina HiSeq platform. On the authors' methods: PCR bias was corrected computationally using synthetic template baselines, and reads within Hamming distance 2 were collapsed, with unmergeable singletons discarded. Reads were aligned against IMGT so that V, D and J genes, CDR3 length and insertions or deletions at six rearrangement sites could be assigned. Within each subset, clonotype counts were normalized to the number of sorted cells before true diversity and Gini coefficients were calculated with the tcR R package. Repertoire sharing was quantified using the overlap coefficient calculated on TCRB nucleotide sequences. Out-of-frame TCRB sequences from naive cells were analyzed to stand in for the pre-selection repertoire. TCRdb took over this immuneACCESS table, retaining in-frame rearrangements with V and J assigned. Such tables are incomplete; in checked studies, under half of the missing clones stem from an unresolved V gene, and the remainder is unexplained. The DNA was the basis for D and trimming; V, J and clone size are from that table. The sample profile shows approximately 340,000 clones; about 16% of them were found once. Under 0.02% of the sample rests with the top ten.

Sequenced material: naive CD4+ T cells from blood. The sample's cell subset or site, from its label and the paper: true naive CD4+ T cells. Here the chain combines TRBV6-1 and TRBJ1-2; the D gene cannot be resolved reliably. This sequence originates from a woman between 18 and 29 years old in good health. The base sequence is TGTGCCAGCAGGGGAGGGTTCTACACCTTC. Its coded protein is CASRGGFYTF.